This T cell receptor (beta chain) emerged from a study of shared clonotypes between healthy human individuals. This CDR3 comprises 16 residues. Trimming left V 4 bases short and J 0 bases short, with 16 bases between. The V gene's germline CDR1 is ENHRY and CDR2 SYGVKD. All donors were healthy HIV-negative adults lacking recent acute infections or vaccinations. Evenly divided among several immunoSEQ plates was the genomic DNA of each subset. PCR replicates from unsorted PBMC used about 290 ng DNA, and this amount was some 31,000 T cell genomes. Profiled with immunoSEQ multiplex PCR; TCRdb holds only in-frame clones, not every one. The sample carries nearly 500,000 clones, less than 80% recorded once.

Sample: PBMCs. V is TRBV10-3 and J is TRBJ2-7; maybe TRBD1 (5 bases). This clonotype originated in a woman in her 40s in good health. Some clones in this sample may be carry-over from other donors' samples. CDR3 nucleotides: TGTGCCATCAGTGTCGGACAAGTCGGGCTCTCCTACGAGCAGTACTTC. Protein: CAISVGQVGLSYEQYF.